The clone carrying this TCR beta chain was recorded once. The antigen is undetermined. V was shortened by 8 bases and J by 2 bases, with 9 bases between the two germline ends. Germline CDR1 is SGHAT and CDR2 is FQNNGV. There are 13 residues in the CDR3. This sample stems from a study of cytomegalovirus exposure and HLA in healthy donors. Findings and limits, study-wide: Confirmation was obtained in vitro that a few CMV-associated chains are specific for CMV antigens. The study designated some 180 TCR beta chains cytomegalovirus-associated. TCR clusters originating in the first cohort tended to co-occur in the 110 or so validation repertoires, according to a later analysis.

Measured with immunoSEQ multiplex PCR; TCRdb has only the in-frame clones, and not every one. The table shows about 140,000 clones, with roughly 90% occurring only once. The sequenced sample consisted of PBMCs. This rearrangement joins TRBV11-2 to TRBJ2-2; unclear D gene. This clonotype was sampled from a man aged 18 to 35 in good health and CMV-seronegative. CDR3 coding DNA: TGTGCCAGCGCTGAGGAAAACACCGGGGAGCTGTTTTTT. It specifies CASAEENTGELFF.